These 21 T cell receptor beta chains share one sample of origin, sequenced in a study of blood T cell repertoires in COVID-19. Produced via immunoSEQ multiplex PCR; TCRdb's table is partial and in-frame only. The table records some 110,000 clones, approximately 80% of them present only once. Specimen: peripheral blood. The receptors stem from a man in his fifties or sixties with acute or convalescent COVID-19.

This chain uses TRBV18 with TRBJ2-1; 12 nucleotides match TRBD2. Germline trimming cut 3 bases from V and 15 bases from J; bases unmatched to any gene: 3. This CDR3 comprises 12 residues. Germline CDR1 and CDR2: KGHSH and LQKENI. CDR3 DNA sequence: TGTGCCAGCTCACCTGGGACTAGCGGGCCGTTCTTC. It encodes CASSPGTSGPFF.

The chain carries TRBV7-2 and TRBJ2-7; 13 bases line up with TRBD2. Germline V CDR1 and CDR2: SGHTA, FQGNSA. With V trimmed by 2 bases and J by 2 bases, 6 bases remained unmatched. This CDR3 has 17 residues. CDR3 in amino acids: CASSLQTSGGSPYEQYF. The CDR3 DNA reads TGTGCCAGCAGCTTACAGACTAGCGGGGGGTCCCCCTACGAGCAGTACTTC. Supplemented by reference TRBV7-2 and TRBJ2-7, the full variable domain reads GAGVSQSPSNKVTEKGKDVELRCDPISGHTALYWYRQSLGQGLEFLIYFQGNSAPDKSGLPSDRFSAERTGGSVSTLTIQRTQQEDSAVYLCASSLQTSGGSPYEQYFGPGTRLTVT.

The chain recombines TRBV7-6 with TRBJ1-5, with 7 bases fitting TRBD1. This CDR3 spans 13 amino acids. Germline trimming cut 4 bases from V and 4 bases from J; bases unmatched to any gene: 1. Germline V gives CDR1 SGHVS, CDR2 FNYEAQ. DNA for the CDR3: TGTGCCAGCAGCTGGACAGGTAATCAGCCCCAGCATTTT. Residues: CASSWTGNQPQHF. The whole variable domain, filled in from reference TRBV7-6 and TRBJ1-5, reads GAGVSQSPRYKVTKRGQDVALRCDPISGHVSLYWYRQALGQGPEFLTYFNYEAQQDKSGLPNDRFSAERPEGSISTLTIQRTEQRDSAMYRCASSWTGNQPQHFGDGTRLSIL.

Only one count was recorded for this clone. The chain uses TRBV25-1 and TRBJ2-3; 7 positions agree with TRBD2. The CDR3 runs to 16 residues. V lost 2 bases to trimming and J lost 2 bases; unmatched junction nucleotides: 7. CDR1 is MGHDK and CDR2 is SYGVNS in the germline V gene. The chain's CDR3 is CASSEGLADATDTQYF. CDR3 coding DNA: TGTGCCAGCAGTGAAGGCCTAGCGGATGCCACAGATACGCAGTATTTT.

The genes are TRBV5-1 and TRBJ2-7, with TRBD1 as a possible D gene (6 bases). Deletions cut 2 bases from V and 2 bases from J, with 11 bases between. CDR3 size: 14 residues. The germline gives CDR1 SGHRS, CDR2 YFSETQ. The CDR3 bases are TGCGCCAGCAGCTTTGGGTGGGGGCCCTACGAGCAGTACTTC. It yields the protein CASSFGWGPYEQYF.

This chain links TRBV7-3 with TRBJ1-4; no definite D call. The CDR3 has 13 amino acids. Per germline, CDR1 SGHTA and CDR2 FQGTGA. Trimming cost V 10 bases and J 7 bases, with 16 bases left between them. The CDR3 DNA reads TGTGCCACCTCTTCGGGTTTGGGTGAAAAACTGTTTTTT. Translation: CATSSGLGEKLFF.

This chain connects TRBV5-4 to TRBJ2-2, with 9 bases fitting TRBD1. This CDR3 is built from 16 residues. The ends lost 4 bases at V and 4 bases at J; junction bases unmatched: 8. Germline loops: CDR1 SGHNT, CDR2 YYREEE (reference sequence). The CDR3 sequence is CASSRLQDRGTGELFF. CDR3 in DNA: TGTGCCAGCAGCCGCCTCCAGGACAGGGGCACCGGGGAGCTGTTTTTT.

This clone has a handful of counts. The chain couples TRBV25-1 to TRBJ2-6; D is unclear. The CDR3 has 16 amino acids. Deletions cut 2 bases from V and 0 bases from J, with 8 bases between. CDR1 is MGHDK and CDR2 is SYGVNS in the germline V gene. CDR3 sequence: CASSEAGPSGANVLTF. DNA for the CDR3: TGTGCCAGCAGTGAAGCAGGCCCCTCTGGGGCCAACGTCCTGACTTTC.

The chain has TRBV19 and TRBJ2-1; TRBD2 agrees at 10 bases. This CDR3 has 15 residues. V gave up 7 bases and J gave up 3 bases; unmatched junction bases: 6. Looked up from germline, CDR1 is LNHDA and CDR2 is SQIVND (reference sequence). The CDR3 reads CASTTGTSDYNEQFF. The CDR3 nucleotides are TGTGCCAGTACAACCGGGACTAGCGACTACAATGAGCAGTTCTTC.

The chain has TRBV6-5 and TRBJ2-7; D unclear. V was cut by 0 bases and J by 0 bases, with 9 bases left in between. Germline CDR1 MNHEY, CDR2 SVGAGI. The CDR3 has 15 residues. The DNA for the CDR3 is TGTGCCAGCAGTTACTCCCGCAGGAACTCCTACGAGCAGTACTTC. This sequence encodes CASSYSRRNSYEQYF.

The chain couples TRBV10-2 to TRBJ2-7; D is ambiguous. Trimming cost V 0 bases and J 4 bases, with 4 bases left between them. Germline CDR1 is WSHSY and CDR2 is SAAADI. CDR3 length: 12 amino acids. CDR3 in amino acids: CASSESLYEQYF. Here the CDR3 DNA reads TGCGCCAGCAGTGAGTCGCTATACGAGCAGTACTTC.

The chain employs TRBV28 and TRBJ2-4; 8 bases are shared with TRBD2. This CDR3 has 13 amino acids. Germline assignment: CDR1 MDHEN and CDR2 SYDVKM. V gave up 6 bases and J gave up 9 bases; unmatched junction bases: 7. CDR3 protein: CASSLGRGTIQYF. In DNA, the CDR3 is TGTGCCAGCAGCCTCGGGAGGGGAACCATTCAGTACTTC.

This clone was observed a few times. The chain employs TRBV28 and TRBJ1-5, with 9 bases identical to TRBD1. Germline trimming cut 5 bases from V and 2 bases from J; bases unmatched to any gene: 19. Germline CDR1 reads MDHEN; CDR2 reads SYDVKM. The CDR3 consists of 20 residues. The CDR3 loop reads CASSTPGDRVLERRNQPQHF. DNA for the CDR3: TGTGCCAGCAGTACCCCCGGGGACAGGGTCTTAGAAAGGCGCAATCAGCCCCAGCATTTT.

The genes are TRBV6-1 and TRBJ2-3, with 9 nucleotides matching TRBD2. The V gene end was trimmed by 3 bases and the J gene end by 1 base; junction bases not matched to a gene: 8. From germline, CDR1 is MNHNS and CDR2 SASEGT. CDR3 length: 17 residues. Written as DNA, the CDR3 is TGTGCCAGCAGTGAGGTTAGCGGGAGTACCGGCACAGATACGCAGTATTTT. Residues: CASSEVSGSTGTDTQYF.

This clone came up once. In DNA, the CDR3 is TGTGCCACCAGCAGTGACAGGGTGGCCTACGAGCAGTACTTC. Residues: CATSSDRVAYEQYF. The chain couples TRBV15 to TRBJ2-7; TRBD1 matches 7 bases. Germline CDR1 and CDR2: LNHNV and YYDKDF (reference sequence). The CDR3 loop spans 14 amino acids. After removal of 3 bases from V and 2 bases from J, the junction contained 4 bases not matched to a gene.

This clone appeared once. The V and J genes are TRBV6-5 and TRBJ2-3; D is undetermined. Looked up from germline, CDR1 is MNHEY and CDR2 is SVGAGI. The CDR3 length is 16 residues. The V end was cut by 2 bases, the J end by 1 base, with 13 bases between. The CDR3 loop reads CASSYTTSARTDTQYF. CDR3 DNA: TGTGCCAGCAGTTACACTACCTCGGCACGCACAGATACGCAGTATTTT.

J is TRBJ2-3 and V is TRBV15; a possible D gene is TRBD2 (5 bases). Looked up from germline, CDR1 is LNHNV and CDR2 is YYDKDF (reference sequence). This CDR3 comprises 15 residues. V was shortened by 0 bases and J by 3 bases, with 10 bases between the two germline ends. This CDR3 reads CATSRDGDRTDTQYF. CDR3 sequence (DNA): TGTGCCACCAGCAGAGACGGGGATCGTACAGATACGCAGTATTTT.

The chain uses TRBV7-9 and TRBJ2-2; the match to TRBD1 covers 12 bases. The trim removed 4 bases at V and 6 bases at J, leaving 6 bases unmatched. CDR3 length: 16 residues. Germline values: CDR1 SEHNR, CDR2 FQNEAQ (reference sequence). This CDR3 is CASSSYRDRGPGELFF. The CDR3 region has the DNA TGTGCCAGCAGCTCCTACCGGGACAGGGGGCCCGGGGAGCTGTTTTTT.

Only one count was recorded for this clone. The chain is built from TRBV10-1 and TRBJ2-7, with D tentatively TRBD2 (6 bases). Deletions cut 2 bases from V and 1 base from J, with 9 bases between. The length of the CDR3 is 14 residues. The germline V gene has CDR1 WNHNN and CDR2 SYGVQD (reference sequence). The CDR3 sequence is CASSEIRGSYEQYF. In DNA, the CDR3 is TGCGCCAGCAGTGAGATTCGGGGGTCCTACGAGCAGTACTTC.

The V and J genes are TRBV11-1 and TRBJ2-5; a weak D match, TRBD2 (7 bases). The CDR3 is 15 amino acids. Per germline, CDR1 SGHAT and CDR2 FQDESV (reference sequence). V shed 5 bases and J shed 0 bases, with 13 bases lying between them. The CDR3 nucleotides read TGTGCCAGCAGCCCCGGGGGGCTGTACCAAGAGACCCAGTACTTC. It yields the protein CASSPGGLYQETQYF.

This clone was detected only a few times. The chain employs TRBV7-9 and TRBJ2-3; 11 nucleotides agree with TRBD2. V lost 5 bases and J lost 4; bases outside the gene matches: 11. Per the germline V gene, CDR1 is SEHNR and CDR2 is FQNEAQ (reference sequence). The CDR3 length is 17 residues. The CDR3 coding sequence is TGTGCCAGCAGCACGACTAGCGGGACGTTGGCGTCAGATACGCAGTATTTT. It is translated as CASSTTSGTLASDTQYF.